These T cell receptor beta chains were read from a single sample in a study of blood T cells in healthy people across ages. TCRdb re-called the 5' RACE reads through MiXCR, storing one row per CDR3 protein. The repertoire holds 730,000 or so distinct CDR3 sequences, about 43% seen once, with about 32% in the top ten. The source material was blood. The origin of the receptors is a man at least 80 years old in good health. Both conserved end residues are part of each CDR3.

V gene,J gene,CDR3 protein
TRBV4-2,TRBJ2-1,CASSLLAGPREQFF
TRBV5-6,TRBJ2-7,CASSLKVGVGSYEQYF
TRBV30,TRBJ2-7,CAWSVRVVSQYEQYF
TRBV12-3/TRBV12-4,TRBJ2-3,CANRRLAGSTDTQYF
TRBV3-1,TRBJ2-4,CASSQVRTSENIQYF
TRBV20-1,TRBJ2-7,CSATLLAGGPGAYEQYF
TRBV29-1,NA,CSVTQEEGHNEQYF
TRBV11-2,TRBJ1-2,CASSLRPHHYGYTF
TRBV3-1,TRBJ2-4,CASTKRLADDIQYF
TRBV20-1,TRBJ1-2,CSARDGEGAIGYTF
TRBV7-7,TRBJ1-2,CASSARQASDYGYTF
TRBV27,TRBJ1-5,CASSLDGTANQPQHF
TRBV12-3/TRBV12-4,TRBJ2-2,CASSFRGGGTGELFF
TRBV18,TRBJ2-3,CASSPQSDTQYF
TRBV29-1,TRBJ2-1,CSVVRASGGSYNEQFF
TRBV9,TRBJ2-1,CASSVDGGRYNEQFF
TRBV5-1,TRBJ2-1,CASTQGDARNEQFF
TRBV27,TRBJ2-1,CASSSRDRAYNEQFF
TRBV20-1,TRBJ1-6,CSARRTDNSPLHF
TRBV7-8,TRBJ2-7,CACSLASPGAIFGYEQYF
TRBV6-5,TRBJ1-1,CASSDEGTGRTEAFF
TRBV20-1,TRBJ1-2,CSASRLSNYGYTF
TRBV4-3,NA,CASSQGQWIGEQYF
TRBV6-6,TRBJ1-4,CASTRAEKLFF
TRBV12-3/TRBV12-4,TRBJ1-5,CASRLGQGEKPQHF
TRBV11-2,TRBJ2-3,CASSQMRNRDLGDTQDF
TRBV20-1,TRBJ1-5,CSATSPGMSNQPQHF
TRBV6-1,TRBJ2-7,CATDRTYEQYF
TRBV20-1,TRBJ2-1,CSARIASGGVGNEQFF
TRBV20-1,TRBJ1-5,CSASGSRPRDNQPQHF
TRBV20-1,TRBJ2-7,CSAQGPSGTYEQYF
TRBV7-8,TRBJ2-5,CASSDWTSGRGETQYF
TRBV24-1,TRBJ2-1,CATSDPLRGRGDEQFF
TRBV5-1,TRBJ2-7,CASSLTAGYEQYF
TRBV6-2/TRBV6-3,TRBJ2-5,CASNLRAVKQETQYF
TRBV29-1,TRBJ2-1,CSVDSRVAGAAYEQFF
TRBV6-5,TRBJ2-2,CASSEMNTGELFF
TRBV6-2/TRBV6-3,TRBJ2-7,CASSYSRGPYEQYF
TRBV5-8,TRBJ2-1,CASSMGQDYNEQFF
TRBV9,TRBJ2-7,CASSPLGLAGRYYEQYF
TRBV7-2,TRBJ2-1,CASSLGGRGGSYKEQFF
TRBV28,TRBJ1-1,CASIPVHNTEAFF
TRBV11-2,TRBJ1-5,CASSLSDNQPQHF
TRBV7-9,TRBJ1-1,CASSSKRAGTGASEAFF
TRBV10-3,TRBJ2-5,CAISERAQQETQYF
TRBV20-1,TRBJ1-5,CSARKGNQPQHF
TRBV14,TRBJ2-3,CASSQDWGRTRTDTQYF
TRBV6-5,TRBJ2-5,CASSPKARRGWETQYF
TRBV7-9,TRBJ1-1,CASSRRQGQDTEAFF